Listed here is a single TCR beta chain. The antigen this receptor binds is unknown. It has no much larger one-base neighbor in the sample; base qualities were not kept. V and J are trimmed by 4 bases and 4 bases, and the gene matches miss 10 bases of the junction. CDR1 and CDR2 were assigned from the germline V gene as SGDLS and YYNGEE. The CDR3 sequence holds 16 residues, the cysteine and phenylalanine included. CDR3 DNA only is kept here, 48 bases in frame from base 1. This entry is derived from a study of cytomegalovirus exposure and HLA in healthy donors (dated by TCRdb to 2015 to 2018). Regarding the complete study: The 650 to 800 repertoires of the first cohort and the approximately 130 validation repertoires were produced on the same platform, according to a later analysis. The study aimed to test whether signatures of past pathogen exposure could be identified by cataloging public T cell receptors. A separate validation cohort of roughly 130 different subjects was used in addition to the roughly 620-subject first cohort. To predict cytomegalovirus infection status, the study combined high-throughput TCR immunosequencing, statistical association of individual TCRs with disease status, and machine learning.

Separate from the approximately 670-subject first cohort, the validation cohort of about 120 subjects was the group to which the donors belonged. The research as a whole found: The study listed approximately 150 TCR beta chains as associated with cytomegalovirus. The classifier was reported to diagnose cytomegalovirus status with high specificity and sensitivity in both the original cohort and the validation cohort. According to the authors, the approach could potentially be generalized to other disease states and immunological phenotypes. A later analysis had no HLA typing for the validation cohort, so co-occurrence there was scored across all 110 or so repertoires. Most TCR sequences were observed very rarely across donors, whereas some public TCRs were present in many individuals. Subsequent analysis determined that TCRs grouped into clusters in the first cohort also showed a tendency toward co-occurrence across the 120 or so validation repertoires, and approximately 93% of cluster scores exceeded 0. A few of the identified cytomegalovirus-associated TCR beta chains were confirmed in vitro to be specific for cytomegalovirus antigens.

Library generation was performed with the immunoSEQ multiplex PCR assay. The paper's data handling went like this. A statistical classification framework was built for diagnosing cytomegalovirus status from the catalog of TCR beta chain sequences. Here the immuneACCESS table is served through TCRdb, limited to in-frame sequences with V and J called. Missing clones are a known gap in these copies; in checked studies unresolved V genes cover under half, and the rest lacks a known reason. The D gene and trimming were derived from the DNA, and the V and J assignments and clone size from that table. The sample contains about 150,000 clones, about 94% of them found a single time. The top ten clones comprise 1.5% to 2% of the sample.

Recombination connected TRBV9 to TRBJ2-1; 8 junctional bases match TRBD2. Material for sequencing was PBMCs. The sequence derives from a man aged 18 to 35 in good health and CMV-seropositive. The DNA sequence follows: TGTGCCAGCAGCTCTCCCCCAGCGGGAGCTTACAATGAGCAGTTCTTC. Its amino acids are CASSSPPAGAYNEQFF.